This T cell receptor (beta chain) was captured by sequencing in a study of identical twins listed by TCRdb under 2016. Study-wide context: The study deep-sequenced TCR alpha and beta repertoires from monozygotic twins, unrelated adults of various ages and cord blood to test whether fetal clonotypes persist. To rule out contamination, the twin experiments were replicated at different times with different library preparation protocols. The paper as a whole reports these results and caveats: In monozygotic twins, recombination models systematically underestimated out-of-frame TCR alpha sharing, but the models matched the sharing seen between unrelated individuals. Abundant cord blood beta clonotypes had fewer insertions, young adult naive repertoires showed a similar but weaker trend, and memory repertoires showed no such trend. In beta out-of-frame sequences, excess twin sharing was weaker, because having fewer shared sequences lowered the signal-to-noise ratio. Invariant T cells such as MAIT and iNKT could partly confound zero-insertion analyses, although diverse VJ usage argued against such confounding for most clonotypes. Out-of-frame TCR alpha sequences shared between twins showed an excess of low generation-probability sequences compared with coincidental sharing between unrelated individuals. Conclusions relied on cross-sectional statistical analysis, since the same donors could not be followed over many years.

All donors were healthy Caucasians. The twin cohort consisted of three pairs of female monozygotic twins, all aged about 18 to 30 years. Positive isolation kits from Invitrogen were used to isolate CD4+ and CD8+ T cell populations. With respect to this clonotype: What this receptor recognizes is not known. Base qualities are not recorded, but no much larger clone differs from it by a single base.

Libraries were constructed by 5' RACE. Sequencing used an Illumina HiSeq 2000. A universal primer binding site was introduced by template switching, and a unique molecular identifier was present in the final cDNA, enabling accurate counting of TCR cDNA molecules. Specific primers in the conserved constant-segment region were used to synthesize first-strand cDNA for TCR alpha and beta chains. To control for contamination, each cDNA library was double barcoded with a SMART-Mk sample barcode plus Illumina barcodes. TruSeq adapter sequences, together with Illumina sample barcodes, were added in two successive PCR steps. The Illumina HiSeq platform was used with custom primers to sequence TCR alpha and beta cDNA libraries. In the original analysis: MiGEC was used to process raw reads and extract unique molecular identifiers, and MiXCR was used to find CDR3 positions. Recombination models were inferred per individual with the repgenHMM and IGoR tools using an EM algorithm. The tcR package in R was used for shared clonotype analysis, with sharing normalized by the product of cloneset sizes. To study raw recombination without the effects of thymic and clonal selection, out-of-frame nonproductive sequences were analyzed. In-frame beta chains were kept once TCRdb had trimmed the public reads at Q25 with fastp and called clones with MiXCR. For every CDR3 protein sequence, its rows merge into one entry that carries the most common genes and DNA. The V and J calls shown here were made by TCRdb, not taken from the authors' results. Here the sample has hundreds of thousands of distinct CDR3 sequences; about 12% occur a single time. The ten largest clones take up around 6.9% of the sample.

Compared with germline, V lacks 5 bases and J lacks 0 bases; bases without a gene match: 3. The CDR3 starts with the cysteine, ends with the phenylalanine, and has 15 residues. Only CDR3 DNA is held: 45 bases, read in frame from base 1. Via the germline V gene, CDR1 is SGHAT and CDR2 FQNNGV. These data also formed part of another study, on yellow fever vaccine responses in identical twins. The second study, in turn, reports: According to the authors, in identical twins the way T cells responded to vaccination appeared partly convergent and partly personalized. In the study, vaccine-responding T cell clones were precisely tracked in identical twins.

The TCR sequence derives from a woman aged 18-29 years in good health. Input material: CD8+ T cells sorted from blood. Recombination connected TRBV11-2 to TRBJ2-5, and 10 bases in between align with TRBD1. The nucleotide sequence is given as TGTGCCAGCAGCCGACAGGGGGCCTACCAAGAGACCCAGTACTTC. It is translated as CASSRQGAYQETQYF.